This TCR beta chain came from a study of blood T cell repertoires in COVID-19. Overall study context: The study drew acute and convalescent COVID-19 samples from the United States, Italy and Spain. The analysed material was cDNA or gDNA that came from T cells, B-cell-depleted T cells, or PBMCs.

With 0 bases clipped from V and 3 bases from J, the junction kept 2 bases outside the gene matches. The CDR3 runs to 14 residues. Germline CDR1 and CDR2: GTSNPN and SVGIG (reference sequence). Authors' processing steps: For nucleated cells, counts were estimated from reference gene primer amplification. Libraries were prepared by immunoSEQ multiplex PCR; TCRdb keeps only in-frame clonotypes and omits some of them. That table is the source of V, J and clone size, and D and trimming were worked out from the DNA. The sample consists of roughly 240,000 clones, roughly 83% of them appearing once. This chain connects TRBV30 to TRBJ2-4; the match to TRBD2 covers 7 bases. The source of this sequence is a man aged 55 to 69 who had recovered from COVID-19. The sample taken for sequencing was peripheral blood. This CDR3 reads CAWSVGEGKNIQYF. The CDR3 bases are TGTGCCTGGAGTGTTGGGGAGGGCAAAAACATTCAGTACTTC.